This T cell receptor (beta chain) comes out of a study of early T cells in non-severe SARS-CoV-2 infection. As for the study in general: Sequenced bulk RNA came from whole blood that was unsorted, and chains were unpaired.

This clonotype has more than one count but fewer than ten. As yet, its antigen is unknown. The TCR library protocol was used to attach unique molecular identifiers. These identifiers were attached to individual cDNA molecules. One entry per CDR3 protein, called by TCRdb with MiXCR from the 5' RACE reads. Among tens of thousands of distinct CDR3 sequences listed, about 12% were seen once. Overall study results and limits: Clonotype matching in VDJdb favored anti-spike CD8 responses and did not capture private and CD4 specificities.

Per the germline V gene, CDR1 is SQVTM and CDR2 is ANQGSEA. Trimming shortened V by 0 bases and J by 3 bases, and 12 bases separated the two germline ends. This CDR3 comprises 15 residues. The source of this sequence is an adult who was a healthcare worker with PCR-confirmed SARS-CoV-2 infection or an uninfected control (not recorded which). The sample was whole blood. The V gene is TRBV29-1, the J gene TRBJ2-1; a possible D gene is TRBD2 (6 bases). CDR3 sequence: CSVEDPSANYNEQFF. The CDR3 region has the DNA TGCAGCGTTGAAGATCCTAGCGCGAACTACAATGAGCAGTTCTTC.